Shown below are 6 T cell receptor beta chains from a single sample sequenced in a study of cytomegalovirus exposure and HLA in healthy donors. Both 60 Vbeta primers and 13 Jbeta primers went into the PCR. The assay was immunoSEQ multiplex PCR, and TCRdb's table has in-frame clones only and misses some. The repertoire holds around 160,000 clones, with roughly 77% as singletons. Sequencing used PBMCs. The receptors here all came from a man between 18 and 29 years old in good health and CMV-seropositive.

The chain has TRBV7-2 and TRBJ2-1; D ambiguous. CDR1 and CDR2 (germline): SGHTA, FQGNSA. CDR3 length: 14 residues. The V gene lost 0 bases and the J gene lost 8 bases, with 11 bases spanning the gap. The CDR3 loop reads CASSLASLLDEQFF. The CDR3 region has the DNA TGTGCCAGCAGCTTAGCTAGCCTGCTCGATGAGCAGTTCTTC.

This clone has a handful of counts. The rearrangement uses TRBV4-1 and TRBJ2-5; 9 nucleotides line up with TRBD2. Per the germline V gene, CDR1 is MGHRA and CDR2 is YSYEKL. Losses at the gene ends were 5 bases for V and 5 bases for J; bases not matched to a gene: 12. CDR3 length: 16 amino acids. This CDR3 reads CASSSGTSFEPETQYF. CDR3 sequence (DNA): TGCGCCAGCAGCTCCGGGACTAGCTTTGAGCCGGAGACCCAGTACTTC.

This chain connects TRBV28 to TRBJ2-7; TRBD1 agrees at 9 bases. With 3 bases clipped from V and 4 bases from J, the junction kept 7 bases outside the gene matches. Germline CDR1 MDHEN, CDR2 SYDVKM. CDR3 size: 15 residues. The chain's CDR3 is CASSLGTGTAYEQYV. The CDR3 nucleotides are TGTGCCAGCAGTTTGGGGACAGGGACTGCTTACGAGCAGTACGTC.

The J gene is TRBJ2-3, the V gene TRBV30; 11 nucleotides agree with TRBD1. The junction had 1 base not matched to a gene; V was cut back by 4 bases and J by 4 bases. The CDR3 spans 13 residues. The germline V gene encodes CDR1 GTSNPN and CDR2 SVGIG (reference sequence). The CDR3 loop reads CAWTGQGADTQYF. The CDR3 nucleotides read TGTGCCTGGACGGGACAGGGGGCAGATACGCAGTATTTT.

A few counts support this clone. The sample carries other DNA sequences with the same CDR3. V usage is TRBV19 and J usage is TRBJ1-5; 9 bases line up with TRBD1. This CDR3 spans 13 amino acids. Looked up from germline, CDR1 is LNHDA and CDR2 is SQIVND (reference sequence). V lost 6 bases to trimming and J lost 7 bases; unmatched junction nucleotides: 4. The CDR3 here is CASSDRGDQPQHF. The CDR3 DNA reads TGTGCCAGTAGCGACAGGGGGGACCAGCCCCAGCATTTT.

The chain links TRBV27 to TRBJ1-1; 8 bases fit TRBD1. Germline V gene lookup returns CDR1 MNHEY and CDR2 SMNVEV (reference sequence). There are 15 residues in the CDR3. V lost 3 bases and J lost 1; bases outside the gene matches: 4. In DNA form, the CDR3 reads TGTGCCAGCAGTTTGGTAGGGACAGGGAACACTGAAGCTTTCTTT. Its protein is CASSLVGTGNTEAFF.